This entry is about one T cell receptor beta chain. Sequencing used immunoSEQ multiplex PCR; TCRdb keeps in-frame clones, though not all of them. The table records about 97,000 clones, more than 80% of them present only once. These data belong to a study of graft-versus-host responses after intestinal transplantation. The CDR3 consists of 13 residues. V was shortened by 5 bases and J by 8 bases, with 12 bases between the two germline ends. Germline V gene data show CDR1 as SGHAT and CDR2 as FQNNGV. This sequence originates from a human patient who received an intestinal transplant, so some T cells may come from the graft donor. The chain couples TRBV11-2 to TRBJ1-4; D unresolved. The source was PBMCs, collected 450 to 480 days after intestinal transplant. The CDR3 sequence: CASSPGRTEKLFF. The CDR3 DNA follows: TGTGCCAGCAGCCCAGGACGCACGGAAAAACTGTTTTTT.